This T cell receptor (beta chain) derives from a study of T cell repertoires in cytomegalovirus infection. Regarding the study as a whole: The ex vivo response showed dominance by HLA-C-restricted CMV-specific TCR beta clonotypes.

Germline V gene data show CDR1 as SGHRS and CDR2 as YFSETQ. This CDR3 spans 15 amino acids. Trimming shortened V by 3 bases and J by 2 bases, and 13 bases separated the two germline ends. This clonotype was picked up a small number of times. The target antigen is unknown. One entry per CDR3 protein results from TCRdb running MiXCR on the reads. This sample has roughly 600,000 distinct CDR3 sequences, with roughly 24% found just once. The TCR was taken from a human donor in good health (CMV status not recorded). Some clones in this sample may be carry-over from other donors' samples. Sequencing used CD8+ T cells from PBMCs. This chain connects TRBV5-1 to TRBJ2-3; weak D call: TRBD2 (6 bases). CDR3 DNA: TGCGCCAGCAGCTCGAGGGACTCTTACACAGATACGCAGTATTTT. Protein: CASSSRDSYTDTQYF.